Listed here are 21 T cell receptor beta chains from one sample, sequenced in a study of blood T cell repertoires in COVID-19 (dated by TCRdb to 2020 to 2021). Receptor amplification or capture employed the immunoSEQ multiplex PCR assay. What TCRdb holds here is the immuneACCESS table cut down to in-frame rearrangements. Part of the clones is not present; checked against another copy, under half of the missing clones reflect an unresolved V gene, and the others are unexplained. Here the sample has some 87,000 clones; 81% occur a single time. Of the sample, around 25% is held by the ten largest clones. Sequenced material: peripheral blood. These receptors were obtained from a man aged 80 or over with active or convalescent COVID-19.

This chain connects TRBV6-5 to TRBJ1-6, with 10 bases that match TRBD1. J gave up 9 bases and V 4 bases, and 3 bases lay outside the gene matches. The CDR3 length is 14 residues. Germline V gene lookup returns CDR1 MNHEY and CDR2 SVGAGI. The CDR3 nucleotides are TGTGCCAGCAGTTCGGGACAGGGGCGTTCACCCCTCCACTTT. Residues: CASSSGQGRSPLHF.

The gene calls are TRBV5-5 and TRBJ2-7, with 11 bases that match TRBD2. The CDR3 runs 17 residues. Trimming cost V 1 base and J 1 base; bases outside gene matches: 7. Germline CDR1 is SGHKS and CDR2 is YYEKEE (reference sequence). The CDR3 protein is CASSLTLSGGVSYEQYF. The DNA of the CDR3 is TGTGCCAGCAGCTTGACGCTTAGCGGGGGGGTGTCCTACGAGCAGTACTTC.

The chain recombines TRBV11-2 with TRBJ2-5; 11 positions match TRBD2. The V gene's germline CDR1 is SGHAT and CDR2 FQNNGV. With 8 bases clipped from V and 5 bases from J, the junction kept 16 bases outside the gene matches. The length of the CDR3 is 17 residues. The CDR3 nucleotides are TGTGCCAGCGCCCCCACCCCCCGACTAGCGGGGATGGAGACCCAGTACTTC. Translating it yields CASAPTPRLAGMETQYF. Looking up the rest from reference TRBV11-2 and TRBJ2-5 gives the full variable domain: EAGVAQSPRYKIIEKRQSVAFWCNPISGHATLYWYQQILGQGPKLLIQFQNNGVVDDSQLPKDRFSAERLKGVDSTLKIQPAKLEDSAVYLCASAPTPRLAGMETQYFGPGTRLLVL.

V usage is TRBV19 and J usage is TRBJ1-5; D not resolved. Germline V gene sequence: CDR1 LNHDA, CDR2 SQIVND (reference sequence). V gave up 4 bases and J gave up 0 bases, with 10 bases separating them. The CDR3 runs 15 residues. CDR3 in amino acids: CASSTAQFSNQPQHF. The CDR3 DNA follows: TGTGCCAGTAGTACTGCACAGTTTAGCAATCAGCCCCAGCATTTT.

V and J are TRBV10-3 and TRBJ1-1; the match to TRBD1 covers 7 bases. CDR3 length: 13 amino acids. V was pared by 10 bases and J by 3 bases, with 8 bases of the junction left unmatched. Germline lookup yields CDR1 ENHRY and CDR2 SYGVKD. CDR3 amino acids: CATEQGRDTEAFF. In nucleotides, the CDR3 is TGTGCCACCGAACAGGGGCGGGACACTGAAGCTTTCTTT.

The chain recombines TRBV5-1 with TRBJ1-2; 7 bases fit TRBD1. V dropped 0 bases and J dropped 5; count of bases not matched to a gene: 4. Germline lookup yields CDR1 SGHRS and CDR2 YFSETQ. This CDR3 has 14 residues. The CDR3, as DNA: TGCGCCAGCAGCTTGGAGGCAGGGGGATATGGCTACACCTTC. Translated, it gives CASSLEAGGYGYTF.

The rearrangement uses TRBV6-6 and TRBJ2-3, with 7 bases that match TRBD2. This CDR3 is 14 amino acids long. Germline CDR1 reads MNHNY; CDR2 reads SVGAGI (reference sequence). The trim removed 2 bases at V and 6 bases at J, leaving 5 bases unmatched. DNA of the CDR3: TGTGCCAGCAGTTACGGGAGGGGCCCGGATACGCAGTATTTT. As protein: CASSYGRGPDTQYF.

The genes are TRBV19 and TRBJ2-5; TRBD1 agrees at 10 bases. The V gene's germline CDR1 is LNHDA and CDR2 SQIVND (reference sequence). The CDR3 has 13 residues. After removal of 9 bases from V and 4 bases from J, the junction contained 5 bases not matched to a gene. This CDR3 is CASGTGATETQYF. The CDR3 nucleotides are TGTGCCAGCGGGACAGGGGCGACAGAGACCCAGTACTTC.

This clone was found a few times. The CDR3 DNA is TGTGCCAGCAGCCTAAGCGGGGGGGACAATGAGCAGTTCTTC. Translating it yields CASSLSGGDNEQFF. V and J are TRBV4-2 and TRBJ2-1, with TRBD2 matching 10 bases. V was pared by 4 bases and J by 5 bases, with 2 bases of the junction left unmatched. CDR3 length: 14 residues. The germline V gene encodes CDR1 LGHNA and CDR2 YNFKEQ.

This clone was counted only a few times. The chain uses TRBV29-1 and TRBJ1-1, with D possibly matching TRBD1 (5 bases). This CDR3 region has 15 residues. The ends were cut back, 6 bases at V and 3 bases at J, with 20 bases in the middle. The germline V gene has CDR1 SQVTM and CDR2 ANQGSEA. The CDR3 nucleotides read TGCAGCGTAGTCCCGACGTCGGGGGTGGACACTGAAGCTTTCTTT. Translating gives CSVVPTSGVDTEAFF.

CDR3 in DNA: TGTGCCAGCAGCTTAGAGGCGGTGAGCGGCAGCAATCAGCCCCAGCATTTT. Translated, it gives CASSLEAVSGSNQPQHF. The V gene is TRBV7-9, the J gene TRBJ1-5; no firm D call. Germline CDR1 and CDR2: SEHNR and FQNEAQ (reference sequence). This CDR3 has 17 residues. V dropped 1 base and J dropped 1 base, with 14 bases sitting between them.

The chain combines TRBV5-4 with TRBJ2-7; TRBD1 is a possible D gene (5 bases). Germline V lookup: CDR1 SGHNT, CDR2 YYREEE (reference sequence). With 6 bases removed from V and 7 bases from J, the gap between germline ends came to 20 bases. The CDR3 totals 14 residues. Written as DNA, the CDR3 is TGTGCCAGCAACCCCCATCAGGGTTCTGGGGAGCAGTACTTC. This sequence encodes CASNPHQGSGEQYF.

Turning to this clone: Other DNA sequences from this sample encode an identical CDR3 as well. V usage is TRBV15 and J usage is TRBJ2-7, with a possible D match to TRBD1 (6 bases). V lost 0 bases, J lost 0 bases, and 9 bases lay in between. The CDR3 sequence is 15 residues long. Germline V gene data show CDR1 as LNHNV and CDR2 as YYDKDF (reference sequence). Here the CDR3 reads CATSRDRGSSYEQYF. The CDR3 nucleotides read TGTGCCACCAGCAGAGACAGGGGTAGCTCCTACGAGCAGTACTTC.

The chain joins TRBV5-1 to TRBJ1-2, with D possibly being TRBD1 (5 bases). The CDR3 covers 16 residues. Germline loops: CDR1 SGHRS, CDR2 YFSETQ. Trimming left V 2 bases short and J 2 bases short, with 16 bases between. The CDR3 is CASSFNAGQANYGYTF. CDR3 nucleotides: TGCGCCAGCAGCTTTAATGCGGGGCAGGCGAACTATGGCTACACCTTC.

The V and J genes are TRBV7-6 and TRBJ2-7, with TRBD1 matching 8 bases. V lost 5 bases to trimming and J lost 6 bases; unmatched junction nucleotides: 15. CDR1 is SGHVS, CDR2 FNYEAQ, per germline. This CDR3 has 16 amino acids. The CDR3 is CASSPDRGGQPTEQYF. CDR3 nucleotides: TGTGCCAGCAGCCCCGACAGGGGTGGACAACCGACCGAGCAGTACTTC.

The CDR3 loop is CASSLGTGLGGYTF. The DNA for the CDR3 is TGTGCCAGCAGCTTAGGAACAGGGTTAGGTGGCTACACCTTC. This chain links TRBV7-2 with TRBJ1-2, with TRBD1 as a possible D gene (6 bases). Germline V gene sequence: CDR1 SGHTA, CDR2 FQGNSA. There are 14 residues in the CDR3. The V gene lost 1 base and the J gene lost 7 bases, with 13 bases spanning the gap.

The chain combines TRBV24-1 with TRBJ2-2, with TRBD1 matching 7 bases. Germline CDR1 KGHDR, CDR2 SFDVKD. The V and J ends lost 7 bases and 7 bases, in that order; junction bases with no gene match: 8. The CDR3 length is 14 residues. CDR3 region: CATREPGQFGELFF. DNA of the CDR3: TGTGCCACCAGAGAACCGGGACAGTTCGGGGAGCTGTTTTTT.

The rearrangement uses TRBV2 and TRBJ2-7, with 10 bases that match TRBD1. Germline V gene sequence: CDR1 SNHLY, CDR2 FYNNEI. The length of the CDR3 is 15 residues. Losses at the gene ends were 6 bases for V and 4 bases for J; bases not matched to a gene: 9. CDR3: CASRGGTGELYEQYF. CDR3 bases: TGTGCCAGCAGGGGGGGGACAGGGGAATTATACGAGCAGTACTTC.

This chain connects TRBV11-2 to TRBJ1-1; D ambiguous. V gave up 1 base and J gave up 1 base, with 7 bases separating them. The CDR3 covers 14 residues. CDR1 SGHAT and CDR2 FQNNGV come from the germline V gene. The CDR3: CASSLVGGNTEAFF. The CDR3 DNA reads as TGTGCCAGCAGCTTAGTTGGAGGGAACACTGAAGCTTTCTTT.

This chain connects TRBV6-5 to TRBJ2-7; D unresolved. The CDR3 extends over 11 amino acids. CDR1 MNHEY and CDR2 SVGAGI come from the germline V gene. The ends were cut back, 6 bases at V and 5 bases at J, with 8 bases in the middle. CDR3 sequence: CASSARDEQYF. The CDR3 DNA sequence: TGTGCCAGCAGCGCACGAGACGAGCAGTACTTC.

V is TRBV19 and J is TRBJ2-3; TRBD1 aligns across 9 bases. There are 15 residues in the CDR3. Per the germline V gene, CDR1 is LNHDA and CDR2 is SQIVND (reference sequence). With 5 bases clipped from V and 3 bases from J, the junction kept 6 bases outside the gene matches. The CDR3 loop reads CASSREGQGTDTQYF. In DNA form, the CDR3 reads TGTGCCAGTAGTCGAGAGGGACAGGGTACAGATACGCAGTATTTT.